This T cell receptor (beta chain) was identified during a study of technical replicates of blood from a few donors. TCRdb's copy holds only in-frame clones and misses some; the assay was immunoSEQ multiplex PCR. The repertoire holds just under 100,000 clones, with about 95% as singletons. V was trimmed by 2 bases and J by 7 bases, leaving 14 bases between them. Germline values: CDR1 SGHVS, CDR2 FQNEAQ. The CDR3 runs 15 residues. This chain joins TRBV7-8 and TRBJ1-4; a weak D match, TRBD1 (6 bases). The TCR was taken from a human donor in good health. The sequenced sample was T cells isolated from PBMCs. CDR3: CASSLISGVGEKLFF. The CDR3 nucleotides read TGTGCCAGCAGCTTAATCTCAGGGGTCGGTGAAAAACTGTTTTTT.